The 23 T cell receptor beta chains below were found in one sample sequenced in a study of response to subunit inactivated influenza vaccine. TCRdb called the RT-PCR reads again in MiXCR, with one record for every CDR3 protein. The table records 650,000 to 800,000 distinct CDR3 sequences, 14% of them present only once. The sequences come from PBMCs from blood, collected 14 to 15 days before vaccination. Source of these receptors: a man aged 45-65 years who received an inactivated influenza vaccine.

V usage is TRBV11-1 and J usage is TRBJ2-3; 8 positions agree with TRBD2. V dropped 0 bases and J dropped 4; count of bases not matched to a gene: 15. CDR3 length: 19 residues. Germline V lookup: CDR1 SGHAT, CDR2 FQDESV (reference sequence). The CDR3 DNA follows: TGTGCCAGCAGCTTAGCGGCGCTAGCGGGCCTCATTCAAGCAGATACGCAGTATTTT. Protein sequence: CASSLAALAGLIQADTQYF.

The V gene is TRBV4-3, the J gene TRBJ2-1, with TRBD2 identical over 7 bases. V was clipped by 4 bases and J by 5 bases; unmatched bases: 8. The CDR3 is made up of 15 amino acids. The germline V gene encodes CDR1 LGHNA and CDR2 YSLEER. The CDR3 region has the DNA TGCGCCAGCAGCCCCCATACTAGCGTACACAATGAGCAGTTCTTC. It encodes CASSPHTSVHNEQFF.

This chain uses TRBV28 with TRBJ2-7; D assignment may be TRBD1 or TRBD2 (5 bases each). The V gene's germline CDR1 is MDHEN and CDR2 SYDVKM. The CDR3 sequence is 14 residues long. V gave up 3 bases and J gave up 5 bases, with 14 bases separating them. The CDR3 sequence is CASSFSTWDHEQYF. The CDR3 DNA follows: TGTGCCAGCAGTTTCTCGACCTGGGACCACGAGCAGTACTTC. The entire variable domain, with the rest obtained from reference TRBV28 and TRBJ2-7, is as follows: DVKVTQSSRYLVKRTGEKVFLECVQDMDHENMFWYRQDPGLGLRLIYFSYDVKMKEKGDIPEGYSVSREKKERFSLILESASTNQTSMYLCASSFSTWDHEQYFGPGTRLTVT.

This clonotype has a count of ten or more. This chain connects TRBV12-3 or TRBV12-4 to TRBJ2-2; weak D call: TRBD1 (5 bases). The CDR3 is 13 amino acids. Trimming pared 3 bases from V and 6 bases from J, leaving 8 bases between. Here the CDR3 DNA reads TGTGCCAGCAGTTTTAAGGGGTCCGGGGAGCTGTTTTTT. The encoded protein is CASSFKGSGELFF.

The V and J genes are TRBV9 and TRBJ2-7; TRBD2 might be the D (6 bases). The V end was cut by 0 bases, the J end by 3 bases, with 13 bases between. Germline assignment: CDR1 SGDLS and CDR2 YYNGEE. This CDR3 contains 15 residues. The CDR3 region is CASSVDISGRYEQYF. In DNA form, the CDR3 reads TGTGCCAGCAGCGTAGATATTAGCGGCCGCTACGAGCAGTACTTC.

This clonotype was seen ten or more times. V is TRBV7-9 and J is TRBJ1-2, with D uncertain. Germline V gene lookup returns CDR1 SEHNR and CDR2 FQNEAQ (reference sequence). Trimming took off 4 bases at V and 0 bases at J, with 9 bases between the two ends. CDR3 length: 14 residues. As DNA, the CDR3 is TGTGCCAGCAGCTCACGGAGGCCTAACTATGGCTACACCTTC. This encodes CASSSRRPNYGYTF.

This clonotype appeared a few times. The rearrangement uses TRBV12-3 or TRBV12-4 and TRBJ1-5; D ambiguous. V lost 3 bases to trimming and J lost 3 bases, with 6 bases between them. The CDR3 extends over 13 amino acids. CDR3 region: CASSFFNNQPQHF. The CDR3 bases are TGTGCCAGCAGTTTTTTTAACAATCAGCCCCAGCATTTT.

The chain joins TRBV28 to TRBJ2-5; D may correspond to TRBD1 or TRBD2 (5 bases each). The germline V gene has CDR1 MDHEN and CDR2 SYDVKM. There are 15 residues in the CDR3. Trimming shortened V by 3 bases and J by 1 base, and 12 bases separated the two germline ends. CDR3 protein: CASSFDRDGQETQYF. CDR3 in DNA: TGTGCCAGCAGTTTTGACCGGGACGGCCAAGAGACCCAGTACTTC.

J is TRBJ1-5 and V is TRBV19, with a tentative D call TRBD1 (5 bases). CDR3 length: 14 amino acids. Per germline, CDR1 LNHDA and CDR2 SQIVND (reference sequence). V lost 0 bases and J 6 bases, leaving 9 bases between the germline ends. The CDR3 here is CASSIEQVSQPQHF. The CDR3 DNA follows: TGTGCCAGTAGTATAGAACAGGTCAGTCAGCCCCAGCATTTT.

This chain joins TRBV15 and TRBJ1-5; TRBD1 is a possible D gene (6 bases). V dropped 6 bases and J dropped 4 bases, with 10 bases sitting between them. Germline V CDR1 and CDR2: LNHNV, YYDKDF (reference sequence). The CDR3 contains 13 residues. The CDR3 spells CATRGDTNQPQHF. In DNA form, the CDR3 reads TGTGCCACCAGAGGGGACACGAATCAGCCCCAGCATTTT. Variable domain in full (rest from reference TRBV15 and TRBJ1-5): DAMVIQNPRYQVTQFGKPVTLSCSQTLNHNVMYWYQQKSSQAPKLLFHYYDKDFNNEADTPDNFQSRRPNTSFCFLDIRSPGLGDTAMYLCATRGDTNQPQHFGDGTRLSIL.

This clonotype was seen repeatedly, ten times or more. This chain links TRBV28 with TRBJ2-3; D is undetermined. Trimming shortened V by 3 bases and J by 4 bases, and 23 bases separated the two germline ends. Germline V CDR1 and CDR2: MDHEN, SYDVKM. CDR3 size: 18 residues. CDR3 coding DNA: TGTGCCAGCAGTTTCCCCCCGGGCCAAGAAATTGGGGCAGATACGCAGTATTTT. This sequence encodes CASSFPPGQEIGADTQYF.

The CDR3 coding sequence is TGTGCCAGCAGCCAAGGCGAGAGGTGGGGAGACACCGGGGAGCTGTTTTTT. Translating gives CASSQGERWGDTGELFF. The chain recombines TRBV4-2 with TRBJ2-2, with a possible D match to TRBD2 (5 bases). Trimming left V 1 base short and J 3 bases short, with 15 bases between. There are 17 residues in the CDR3. Germline CDR1 reads LGHNA; CDR2 reads YNFKEQ.

The V call is TRBV15, the J call TRBJ2-1; D gene uncertain. The germline gives CDR1 LNHNV, CDR2 YYDKDF (reference sequence). Deletions cut 3 bases from V and 6 bases from J, with 18 bases between. CDR3 length: 16 residues. CDR3 amino acids: CATSRYSSSVGNEQFF. CDR3 DNA sequence: TGTGCCACCAGCAGGTATAGTAGTTCAGTGGGCAATGAGCAGTTCTTC.

V and J are TRBV20-1 and TRBJ2-3; 9 positions match TRBD2. The CDR3 is made up of 15 amino acids. V gave up 2 bases and J gave up 2 bases; unmatched junction bases: 5. Germline CDR1 is DFQATT and CDR2 is SNEGSKA (reference sequence). The CDR3 loop reads CSARSSGGITDTQYF. CDR3 DNA: TGCAGTGCTAGATCCAGCGGGGGGATCACAGATACGCAGTATTTT.

In its sample, this clonotype was seen many times. V usage is TRBV12-3 or TRBV12-4 and J usage is TRBJ2-2, with a weak D call TRBD1 (5 bases). CDR3 size: 15 residues. The V gene lost 5 bases and the J gene lost 3 bases, with 13 bases spanning the gap. The CDR3 sequence: CASSTWEGDTGELFF. The DNA of the CDR3 is TGTGCCAGCAGTACCTGGGAAGGGGACACCGGGGAGCTGTTTTTT.

This clonotype occurred a few times. The chain couples TRBV20-1 to TRBJ1-5; the D is unclear. Trimming removed 0 bases from V and 3 bases from J, with 12 bases in between. The CDR3 spans 15 residues. Germline CDR1 is DFQATT and CDR2 is SNEGSKA (reference sequence). The CDR3 is CSARDRTAHNQPQHF. The CDR3 nucleotides read TGCAGTGCTAGAGATCGCACCGCCCACAATCAGCCCCAGCATTTT.

The chain combines TRBV29-1 with TRBJ1-2; D is possibly TRBD1 (5 bases). Germline loops: CDR1 SQVTM, CDR2 ANQGSEA. CDR3 length: 14 amino acids. V lost 7 bases and J lost 1, with 16 bases in between. The CDR3 nucleotides are TGCAGCGCATCCCGGGACCCCCTTAACTATGGCTACACCTTC. Protein: CSASRDPLNYGYTF.

The rearrangement links TRBV12-3 or TRBV12-4 to TRBJ2-2; tentatively, D is TRBD1 or TRBD2 (5 bases each). This CDR3 has 16 amino acids. Trimming took 2 bases from V and 5 from J, leaving 15 bases between them. CDR3 coding DNA: TGTGCCAGCAGTTTAAATCCGGGTTGGGGGACCGGGGAGCTGTTTTTT. It specifies CASSLNPGWGTGELFF.

The chain combines TRBV11-2 with TRBJ2-5; D possibly corresponds to TRBD1 (5 bases). The germline V gene has CDR1 SGHAT and CDR2 FQNNGV. The CDR3 covers 15 residues. The V and J ends lost 4 bases and 1 base respectively, with 13 bases between them. CDR3: CASSSQGGSQETQYF. The CDR3 DNA sequence: TGTGCCAGCAGCTCCCAGGGCGGATCCCAAGAGACCCAGTACTTC.

This clonotype was counted only a few times. This sequence joins TRBV6-5 and TRBJ2-7, with TRBD1 as a possible D gene (5 bases). V was trimmed by 2 bases and J by 4 bases, leaving 12 bases between them. The germline gives CDR1 MNHEY, CDR2 SVGAGI. This CDR3 contains 14 residues. The CDR3 region has the DNA TGTGCCAGCAGTTACGGCAGGGTGGCATACGAGCAGTACTTC. This codes for CASSYGRVAYEQYF.

The chain links TRBV9 to TRBJ1-1; no clear D gene. CDR3 length: 14 residues. Germline V gene data show CDR1 as SGDLS and CDR2 as YYNGEE. Trimming shortened V by 0 bases and J by 5 bases, and 11 bases separated the two germline ends. The CDR3 region has the DNA TGTGCCAGCAGCGTAGCACCTCTGGGGACTGAAGCTTTCTTT. Translating gives CASSVAPLGTEAFF.

V usage is TRBV12-3 or TRBV12-4 and J usage is TRBJ2-7, with a possible D match to TRBD2 (6 bases). CDR3 length equals 14 residues. The germline V and J ends were trimmed by 4 bases and 0 bases, with 10 bases remaining between them. The CDR3 spells CASSWGVVSYEQYF. CDR3 DNA sequence: TGTGCCAGCAGTTGGGGGGTAGTCTCCTACGAGCAGTACTTC.

The V gene is TRBV7-2, the J gene TRBJ2-1, with D perhaps TRBD1 (6 bases). From germline, CDR1 is SGHTA and CDR2 FQGNSA. The CDR3 loop spans 13 amino acids. Trimming stripped 3 bases from V and 9 bases from J, with 12 bases between. This CDR3 reads CASSLPSRGEQFF. CDR3 sequence (DNA): TGTGCCAGCAGCTTGCCCTCCAGGGGTGAGCAGTTCTTC. Variable domain in full (rest from reference TRBV7-2 and TRBJ2-1): GAGVSQSPSNKVTEKGKDVELRCDPISGHTALYWYRQSLGQGLEFLIYFQGNSAPDKSGLPSDRFSAERTGGSVSTLTIQRTQQEDSAVYLCASSLPSRGEQFFGPGTRLTVL.